This T cell receptor (beta chain) was sequenced during a study of T cells expressing NK-cell markers. Study summary: The eight sequenced donors comprised seven who were HCMV-seropositive and one who was seronegative.

The CDR3 length is 14 residues. The germline V gene has CDR1 SGHTA and CDR2 FQGTGA. What made the TCR beta cDNA was 5'RACE template switching with UMIs. TCRdb derives one entry per CDR3 protein from the 5' RACE reads, leaving out DNA. Its listing shows some 410,000 distinct CDR3 sequences. Regarding this clonotype: Its antigen is currently unknown.

Regarding the study as a whole: It is unclear if expanded NKG2C-expressing clones target HCMV antigens. The leading position in the CD3+CD56-NKG2C+ fraction of several donors also went to these clonotypes.

The sequenced material came from blood T cells: a sorted CD56 or NKG2C T cell subset, CD4+ or CD8+ T cells, or bulk PBMC T cells (not recorded which). The receptor comes from a woman aged 18 to 75 in good health. The V and J genes are TRBV7-3 and TRBJ2-3; TCRdb outputs TRBD1, but without DNA this stays unchecked. The CDR3 loop is CASSSSPGTDTQYF.